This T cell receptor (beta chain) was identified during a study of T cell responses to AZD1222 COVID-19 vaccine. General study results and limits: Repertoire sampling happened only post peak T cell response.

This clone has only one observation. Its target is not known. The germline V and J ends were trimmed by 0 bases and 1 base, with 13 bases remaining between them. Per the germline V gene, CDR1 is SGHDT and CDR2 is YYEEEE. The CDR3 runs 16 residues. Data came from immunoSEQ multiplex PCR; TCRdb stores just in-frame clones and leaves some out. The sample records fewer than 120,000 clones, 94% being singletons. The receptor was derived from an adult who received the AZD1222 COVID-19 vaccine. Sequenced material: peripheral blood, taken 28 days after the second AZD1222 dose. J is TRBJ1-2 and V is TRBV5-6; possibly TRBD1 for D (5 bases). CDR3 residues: CASSLAGTGGNYGYTF. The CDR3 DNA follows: TGTGCCAGCAGCTTGGCCGGGACCGGGGGTAACTATGGCTACACCTTC. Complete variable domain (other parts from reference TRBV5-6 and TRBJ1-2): DAGVTQSPTHLIKTRGQQVTLRCSPKSGHDTVSWYQQALGQGPQFIFQYYEEEERQRGNFPDRFSGHQFPNYSSELNVNALLLGDSALYLCASSLAGTGGNYGYTFGSGTRLTVV.